The 31 T cell receptor beta chains below were found in one sample sequenced in a study of blood T cell repertoires in COVID-19 (dated by TCRdb to the early 2020s). Library prep was done by the immunoSEQ multiplex PCR assay. TCRdb retrieved this table from immuneACCESS and kept in-frame rearrangements only. Not all clones are present; in checked studies, unresolved V genes account for under half, and no reason is known for the remainder. In all, the sample holds more than 300,000 clones, and around 90% of those were seen once. The top ten clones comprise roughly 6.7% of the sample. Sequenced material: peripheral blood. The receptor set was obtained from a man aged 18 to 29 who had recovered from COVID-19.

This rearrangement joins TRBV19 to TRBJ2-1; TRBD1 might be the D (6 bases). In germline, CDR1 is LNHDA, CDR2 SQIVND (reference sequence). The CDR3 has 15 amino acids. The V end lost 5 bases, the J end lost 4 bases, and 15 bases lay between the germline ends. The CDR3 DNA follows: TGTGCCAGTAGTGCCTCGGGACAAATTTACAATGAGCAGTTCTTC. Amino acids: CASSASGQIYNEQFF. Full variable domain (rest looked up from reference TRBV19 and TRBJ2-1): DGGITQSPKYLFRKEGQNVTLSCEQNLNHDAMYWYRQDPGQGLRLIYYSQIVNDFQKGDIAEGYSVSREKKESFPLTVTSAQKNPTAFYLCASSASGQIYNEQFFGPGTRLTVL.

The rearrangement joins TRBV5-4 to TRBJ2-1, with 15 bases lining up with TRBD2. The CDR3 extends over 19 amino acids. V shed 0 bases and J 8 bases; nucleotides not matched to a gene: 12. CDR1 is SGHNT and CDR2 is YYREEE in the germline V gene (reference sequence). The CDR3 loop is CASSLGWIPGLAGGDEQFF. CDR3 sequence (DNA): TGTGCCAGCAGCTTGGGGTGGATACCGGGACTAGCGGGGGGCGATGAGCAGTTCTTC.

The rearrangement joins TRBV5-3 to TRBJ2-2; D perhaps matches TRBD1 (6 bases). TRBV5-3 is marked as an open reading frame, function uncertain. CDR3 length: 13 amino acids. V lost 10 bases, J lost 5 bases, and 15 bases lay in between. The CDR3, as DNA: TGTGCCCGAGGGGGAGCTTTGACCGGGGAGCTGTTTTTT. Its translation: CARGGALTGELFF.

This chain connects TRBV5-1 to TRBJ2-1; 9 positions match TRBD2. Trimming took 0 bases from V and 3 from J; bases not matched to a gene: 10. Germline V lookup: CDR1 SGHRS, CDR2 YFSETQ. The CDR3 covers 18 residues. This chain's CDR3 is CASSLVPGAGGGYNEQFF. The CDR3 nucleotides are TGCGCCAGCAGCTTGGTGCCCGGGGCGGGAGGGGGCTACAATGAGCAGTTCTTC.

V is TRBV5-4 and J is TRBJ2-7; D gene ambiguous. V lost 3 bases and J 1 base, leaving 8 bases between the germline ends. The length of the CDR3 is 13 residues. Per germline, CDR1 SGHNT and CDR2 YYREEE (reference sequence). The CDR3 DNA is TGTGCCAGCAGCTCAAAAACTTCCTACGAGCAGTACTTC. Translated, it gives CASSSKTSYEQYF.

The chain combines TRBV28 with TRBJ2-7; possibly TRBD2 for D (5 bases). Deletions cut 5 bases from V and 0 bases from J, with 11 bases between. In germline, CDR1 is MDHEN, CDR2 SYDVKM. This CDR3 has 14 amino acids. CDR3 nucleotides: TGTGCCAGCAGTGAAACGGGAACCTCCTACGAGCAGTACTTC. Protein product: CASSETGTSYEQYF.

This clone was picked up one time. CDR3 in DNA: TGTGCCAGCATCTCTGGGCTGAACACTGAAGCTTTCTTT. As protein: CASISGLNTEAFF. The chain joins TRBV12-3 or TRBV12-4 to TRBJ1-1; no firm D call. The CDR3 is made up of 13 amino acids. The V end was cut by 7 bases, the J end by 0 bases, with 9 bases between.

The rearrangement uses TRBV9 and TRBJ1-1; D is ambiguous. The germline gives CDR1 SGDLS, CDR2 YYNGEE. The V end lost 4 bases, the J end lost 2 bases, and 12 bases lay between the germline ends. The CDR3 has 14 amino acids. The CDR3 DNA reads as TGTGCCAGCAGCCCAACCACGGGTAACACTGAAGCTTTCTTT. Encoded protein: CASSPTTGNTEAFF.

This chain uses TRBV18 with TRBJ1-3, with D possibly TRBD1 on 6 matching bases. V lost 0 bases, J lost 0 bases, and 9 bases lay in between. CDR3 length: 16 residues. Germline V gives CDR1 KGHSH, CDR2 LQKENI. CDR3 residues: CASSPPARGSGNTIYF. CDR3 nucleotide sequence: TGTGCCAGCTCACCACCGGCCAGGGGCTCTGGAAACACCATATATTTT.

This chain connects TRBV5-1 to TRBJ1-4, with 7 positions matching TRBD1. Per germline, CDR1 SGHRS and CDR2 YFSETQ. The CDR3 is made up of 15 amino acids. V gave up 4 bases and J gave up 7 bases; unmatched junction bases: 10. The CDR3 loop reads CASSPGQVGFEKLFF. In DNA form, the CDR3 reads TGCGCCAGCAGCCCCGGACAGGTTGGATTTGAAAAACTGTTTTTT.

The chain carries TRBV12-5 and TRBJ2-5; TRBD2 might be the D (6 bases). The CDR3 has 13 amino acids. Germline loops: CDR1 LGHNT, CDR2 FRNRAP. Trimming took off 0 bases at V and 4 bases at J, with 6 bases between the two ends. The CDR3 sequence is CASGLVAGETQYF. Written as DNA, the CDR3 is TGTGCTAGTGGTTTGGTAGCGGGAGAGACCCAGTACTTC.

The chain recombines TRBV6-5 with TRBJ1-1; TRBD1 matches 7 bases. The germline gives CDR1 MNHEY, CDR2 SVGAGI. The V gene end was trimmed by 7 bases and the J gene end by 1 base; junction bases not matched to a gene: 6. The CDR3 covers 14 residues. CDR3 sequence: CASIRQGWNTEAFF. In DNA form, the CDR3 reads TGTGCCAGCATTAGACAGGGTTGGAACACTGAAGCTTTCTTT.

The gene calls are TRBV19 and TRBJ1-6; a weak D match, TRBD1 (5 bases). Trimming pared 3 bases from V and 10 bases from J, leaving 16 bases between. This CDR3 region has 15 residues. The germline CDR1 and CDR2 sequences are LNHDA and SQIVND (reference sequence). The CDR3 nucleotides read TGTGCCAGTAGTATCGGGGGTCAGGGAAACTCACCCCTCCACTTT. It is translated as CASSIGGQGNSPLHF.

To note about this clone: The same CDR3 can be traced to other DNA sequences in this sample. The CDR3, as DNA: TGCGCCAGCAGCTTCCTAGCGGACTCCTACAATGAGCAGTTCTTC. It codes for CASSFLADSYNEQFF. The rearrangement joins TRBV5-1 to TRBJ2-1; 7 nucleotides match TRBD2. The CDR3 is 15 amino acids. The V segment lost 2 bases and the J segment 0 bases; nucleotides outside the gene matches: 2. The germline V gene encodes CDR1 SGHRS and CDR2 YFSETQ.

This rearrangement joins TRBV18 to TRBJ1-5, with a tentative D call TRBD1 (5 bases). Germline V gene data show CDR1 as KGHSH and CDR2 as LQKENI. V lost 2 bases to trimming and J lost 7 bases, with 12 bases between them. The CDR3 length is 14 residues. CDR3: CASSPAREGQPQHF. The CDR3 DNA sequence: TGTGCCAGCTCACCAGCCAGGGAAGGGCAGCCCCAGCATTTT.

CDR3 residues: CASSVPGETTEAFF. The CDR3 bases are TGTGCCAGCAGTGTTCCCGGGGAGACCACTGAAGCTTTCTTT. The rearrangement joins TRBV6-2 or TRBV6-3 to TRBJ1-1; D is unresolved. Trimming stripped 5 bases from V and 4 bases from J, with 14 bases between. This CDR3 comprises 14 residues. The germline CDR1 and CDR2 sequences are MNHEY and SVGEGT.

The rearrangement uses TRBV19 and TRBJ2-1; perhaps TRBD2 as D (6 bases). Trimming removed 4 bases from V and 6 bases from J, with 16 bases in between. The CDR3 runs to 15 residues. Germline V CDR1 and CDR2: LNHDA, SQIVND (reference sequence). This chain's CDR3 is CASSSSGRATNEQFF. The DNA of the CDR3 is TGTGCCAGTAGTAGTAGCGGAAGAGCAACCAATGAGCAGTTCTTC.

This clone was counted only a few times. The chain combines TRBV12-3 or TRBV12-4 with TRBJ2-7, with D tentatively TRBD2 (6 bases). The CDR3 runs 12 residues. V lost 6 bases to trimming and J lost 4 bases, with 10 bases between them. CDR3 amino acids: CASRKGLYEQYF. The CDR3 bases are TGTGCCAGCAGGAAGGGACTGTACGAGCAGTACTTC.

The gene calls are TRBV6-2 or TRBV6-3 and TRBJ2-5; 10 bases align to TRBD2. This CDR3 region has 15 residues. CDR1 and CDR2 from the germline V gene are MNHEY and SVGEGT. V dropped 0 bases and J dropped 9; count of bases not matched to a gene: 7. This CDR3 reads CASSYSASGGYAQYF. The CDR3 DNA reads as TGTGCCAGCAGTTACTCGGCTAGCGGGGGTTATGCCCAGTACTTC.

This chain uses TRBV7-9 with TRBJ2-7; D not resolved. Trimming shortened V by 5 bases and J by 3 bases, and 5 bases separated the two germline ends. The CDR3 runs to 11 residues. Per germline, CDR1 SEHNR and CDR2 FQNEAQ (reference sequence). This CDR3 reads CASSPVYEQYF. In nucleotides, the CDR3 is TGTGCCAGCAGCCCCGTCTACGAGCAGTACTTC.

This chain links TRBV4-1 with TRBJ2-1; the match to TRBD1 covers 8 bases. The germline V gene encodes CDR1 MGHRA and CDR2 YSYEKL. This CDR3 spans 15 amino acids. Losses at the gene ends were 4 bases for V and 10 bases for J; bases not matched to a gene: 12. The CDR3 loop is CASSPGQGPLREQFF. The CDR3 nucleotides are TGCGCCAGCAGCCCAGGACAGGGCCCCCTGAGGGAGCAGTTCTTC.

CDR3 amino acids: CATSGYSGDGTDTQYF. Here the CDR3 DNA reads TGTGCCACCAGCGGATATAGCGGGGACGGGACAGATACGCAGTATTTT. The chain carries TRBV24-1 and TRBJ2-3; TRBD2 agrees at 8 bases. V dropped 7 bases and J dropped 3; count of bases not matched to a gene: 11. Germline V lookup: CDR1 KGHDR, CDR2 SFDVKD. The CDR3 is 16 amino acids.

The CDR3 protein is CASSQDKGGSTEAFF. CDR3 bases: TGCGCCAGCAGCCAAGATAAGGGAGGGAGTACTGAAGCTTTCTTT. The rearrangement uses TRBV4-1 and TRBJ1-1, with D unclear. This CDR3 has 15 residues. V was clipped by 0 bases and J by 5 bases, with 13 bases between them. CDR1 is MGHRA and CDR2 is YSYEKL in the germline V gene.

V gene TRBV7-6 combines with J gene TRBJ2-1; D is possibly TRBD2 (5 bases). CDR1 and CDR2 (germline): SGHVS, FNYEAQ. The CDR3 runs 13 residues. The V and J ends lost 3 bases and 9 bases respectively, with 12 bases between them. CDR3 DNA sequence: TGTGCCAGCAGCTTTATCACTAGTGGTGAGCAGTTCTTC. Encoded protein: CASSFITSGEQFF. Full variable domain (outside the CDR3, taken from reference TRBV7-6 and TRBJ2-1): GAGVSQSPRYKVTKRGQDVALRCDPISGHVSLYWYRQALGQGPEFLTYFNYEAQQDKSGLPNDRFSAERPEGSISTLTIQRTEQRDSAMYRCASSFITSGEQFFGPGTRLTVL.

DNA of the CDR3: TGTGCCAGCGGGACAGGGGAGTACTACGAGCAGTACTTC. Amino acids: CASGTGEYYEQYF. The genes are TRBV12-3 or TRBV12-4 and TRBJ2-7, with 10 bases lining up with TRBD1. The CDR3 length is 13 residues. With 8 bases clipped from V and 3 bases from J, the junction kept 4 bases outside the gene matches.

In DNA form, the CDR3 reads TGTGCCATATCGACAGGGCCATCGAACACCGGGGAGCTGTTTTTT. Its protein is CAISTGPSNTGELFF. The chain has TRBV10-3 and TRBJ2-2; 7 bases map to TRBD1. Trimming took 9 bases from V and 0 from J; bases not matched to a gene: 7. The CDR3 has 15 amino acids. Germline CDR1 reads ENHRY; CDR2 reads SYGVKD.

The J gene is TRBJ1-5, the V gene TRBV27; no firm D call. In germline, CDR1 is MNHEY, CDR2 SMNVEV (reference sequence). The CDR3 extends over 14 amino acids. Between the trimmed V and J ends, which lost 1 base and 3 bases, there was a span of 7 bases. DNA of the CDR3: TGTGCCAGCAGTTTATGGGGAGTCAATCAGCCCCAGCATTTT. Amino acids: CASSLWGVNQPQHF.

This chain uses TRBV2 with TRBJ1-1; D is uncertain. Trimming removed 8 bases from V and 3 bases from J, with 10 bases in between. Germline loops: CDR1 SNHLY, CDR2 FYNNEI. This CDR3 spans 12 amino acids. The CDR3 sequence is CASQTGYTEAFF. The CDR3 DNA follows: TGTGCCAGCCAGACGGGTTACACTGAAGCTTTCTTT.

This chain links TRBV9 with TRBJ2-1; 9 bases align to TRBD2. Germline assignment: CDR1 SGDLS and CDR2 YYNGEE. The CDR3 covers 14 residues. J gave up 8 bases and V 3 bases, and 6 bases lay outside the gene matches. In nucleotides, the CDR3 is TGTGCCAGCAGCGCCGGGACTAGCCGTCATGAGCAGTTCTTC. Its protein is CASSAGTSRHEQFF. The entire variable domain, with the rest obtained from reference TRBV9 and TRBJ2-1, is as follows: DSGVTQTPKHLITATGQRVTLRCSPRSGDLSVYWYQQSLDQGLQFLIQYYNGEERAKGNILERFSAQQFPDLHSELNLSSLELGDSALYFCASSAGTSRHEQFFGPGTRLTVL.

This chain links TRBV2 with TRBJ1-2; D remains ambiguous. Germline CDR1 and CDR2: SNHLY and FYNNEI. V dropped 1 base and J dropped 0 bases, with 12 bases sitting between them. This CDR3 comprises 16 residues. This CDR3 is CASSEEFFLANYGYTF. CDR3 nucleotide sequence: TGTGCCAGCAGTGAAGAGTTTTTCCTAGCTAACTATGGCTACACCTTC.

This clone was detected only a few times. The rearrangement joins TRBV19 to TRBJ2-7; 8 bases map to TRBD1. V lost 6 bases, J lost 0 bases, and 4 bases stayed unmatched. Germline lookup yields CDR1 LNHDA and CDR2 SQIVND (reference sequence). The CDR3 consists of 14 residues. CDR3 sequence (DNA): TGTGCCAGTAGCAGACAGGGGAACTCCTACGAGCAGTACTTC. Its translation is CASSRQGNSYEQYF.